This TCR beta chain came from a study of blood T cell repertoires in COVID-19. As for the study in general: Acute-phase and convalescent COVID-19 samples originated in the United States, Italy and Spain. T cells, B-cell-depleted T cells, or PBMCs supplied cDNA or gDNA.

Original data processing: It was from reference gene primer amplification that nucleated cell counts were estimated. Produced via immunoSEQ multiplex PCR; TCRdb's table is partial and in-frame only. That table gives V, J and clone size, and the DNA gave D and trimming. The table lists roughly 200,000 clones, more than 70% of them singletons. V lost 3 bases, J lost 3 bases, and 5 bases stayed unmatched. Germline loops: CDR1 MRHNA, CDR2 SNTAGT. The CDR3 spans 15 residues. This sequence originates from a woman older than 75 with active or convalescent COVID-19. The sequenced material came from peripheral blood. The V and J genes are TRBV6-4 and TRBJ2-3; 8 bases line up with TRBD1. The chain's CDR3 is CASSERDRSTDTQYF. CDR3 in DNA: TGTGCCAGCAGTGAGCGGGACAGGTCAACAGATACGCAGTATTTT.